One sample yielded the 10 T cell receptor beta chains listed below, sequenced in a study of blood T cells in healthy people across ages (dated by TCRdb to 2013 to 2016). Receptor libraries were prepared by 5' RACE. The sample was run on an Illumina HiSeq 2500. A second PCR of roughly 7 to 12 cycles was run with a J-beta primer mix and a sample-barcoded 5' primer. The public reads were reanalyzed by TCRdb: fastp trimming at Q25, MiXCR alignment, in-frame beta chains only. Every CDR3 protein is listed once, alongside the most common genes and DNA of its rows. In all, the sample holds roughly 1,500,000 distinct CDR3 sequences, and around 42% of those were seen once. The ten largest account for 7.9% of the sample. The specimen sequenced was blood. Receptor source: a woman younger than 30 in good health.

The V gene is TRBV12-3 or TRBV12-4, the J gene TRBJ2-1, with no clear D. This CDR3 region has 14 residues. V lost 1 base and J 8 bases, leaving 12 bases between the germline ends. The CDR3 DNA follows: TGTGCCAGCAGTTTAGAACCCCCCATGGATGAGCAGTTCTTC. This translates into CASSLEPPMDEQFF.

The chain recombines TRBV7-2 with TRBJ2-2, with a tentative D call TRBD2 (6 bases). V lost 5 bases to trimming and J lost 8 bases, with 9 bases between them. The CDR3 totals 12 residues. The germline V gene has CDR1 SGHTA and CDR2 FQGNSA. CDR3 sequence reads: CASSREAGELFF. The CDR3 nucleotides are TGTGCCAGCAGCAGGGAGGCTGGGGAGCTGTTTTTT.

The V and J genes are TRBV6-6 and TRBJ2-2; 7 positions match TRBD1. V was clipped by 5 bases and J by 3 bases; unmatched bases: 6. Germline assignment: CDR1 MNHNY and CDR2 SVGAGI (reference sequence). The CDR3 is 15 amino acids. The CDR3 protein is CASSRGQAHTGELFF. The CDR3 coding sequence is TGTGCCAGCAGTCGCGGACAGGCTCACACCGGGGAGCTGTTTTTT.

As for this clonotype: Given a much more abundant clone one base away, this may be a read error. The rearrangement joins TRBV6-1 to TRBJ2-3, with D hard to call. Looked up from germline, CDR1 is MNHNS and CDR2 is SASEGT. Trimming removed 7 bases at V and 6 bases at J, with 11 bases between. The CDR3 totals 12 residues. CDR3 region: CASTSSGDTQYF. In DNA, the CDR3 is TGTGCCAGCACCTCCTCCGGGGATACGCAGTATTTT.

The chain links TRBV9 to TRBJ2-4; a weak D match, TRBD1 (5 bases). Trimming took 1 base from V and 3 from J, leaving 5 bases between them. Germline CDR1 reads SGDLS; CDR2 reads YYNGEE. This CDR3 region has 13 residues. The CDR3 sequence is CASSVRGKNIQYF. Written as DNA, the CDR3 is TGTGCCAGCAGCGTAAGGGGCAAAAACATTCAGTACTTC.

A few counts support this clonotype. The rearrangement joins TRBV2 to TRBJ2-1; 7 nucleotides line up with TRBD1. The trim removed 7 bases at V and 8 bases at J, leaving 11 bases unmatched. Germline loops: CDR1 SNHLY, CDR2 FYNNEI. This CDR3 contains 14 residues. CDR3 sequence: CASKTGVRIDEQFF. The DNA for the CDR3 is TGTGCCAGCAAAACAGGGGTTAGGATTGATGAGCAGTTCTTC.

This clonotype was seen only a few times. V usage is TRBV14 and J usage is TRBJ1-2, with a possible D match to TRBD1 (5 bases). Germline loops: CDR1 SGHDN, CDR2 FVKESK. Trimming stripped 2 bases from V and 8 bases from J, with 12 bases between. The CDR3 has 13 amino acids. The CDR3 loop is CASSQTGQGGYTF. The DNA of the CDR3 is TGTGCCAGCAGCCAAACCGGGCAGGGAGGCTACACCTTC.

V usage is TRBV20-1 and J usage is TRBJ1-6, with TRBD1 identical over 9 bases. The CDR3 spans 15 residues. V dropped 1 base and J dropped 7; count of bases not matched to a gene: 5. Germline V lookup: CDR1 DFQATT, CDR2 SNEGSKA (reference sequence). The chain's CDR3 is CSARGVGTGNSPLHF. Here the CDR3 DNA reads TGCAGTGCTAGAGGGGTAGGGACAGGGAATTCACCCCTCCACTTT.

The table lists this clonotype with a few counts. The chain couples TRBV20-1 to TRBJ1-1; D perhaps matches TRBD1 (5 bases). V was cut by 3 bases and J by 7 bases, with 15 bases left in between. The CDR3 totals 13 residues. Per the germline V gene, CDR1 is DFQATT and CDR2 is SNEGSKA (reference sequence). CDR3 sequence reads: CSASKDLGREAFF. Here the CDR3 DNA reads TGCAGTGCTAGTAAAGACCTGGGGCGTGAAGCTTTCTTT.

The chain uses TRBV6-5 and TRBJ2-4, with D perhaps matching TRBD1 or TRBD2 (5 bases each). From germline, CDR1 is MNHEY and CDR2 SVGAGI. The V end lost 4 bases, the J end lost 4 bases, and 20 bases lay between the germline ends. The CDR3 totals 17 residues. CDR3 nucleotides: TGTGCCAGCAGTTCTTACATCCCCGGGGCCAGAAAAAACATTCAGTACTTC. Translated: CASSSYIPGARKNIQYF.